This T cell receptor beta chain was obtained from a study of CD8 T cells in Susac syndrome. Random hexamers were used to reverse transcribe the RNA input (roughly 0.5 to 1 ug). TCRdb reprocessed the immunoSEQ multiplex PCR reads with MiXCR, giving one entry per CDR3 protein. The table has a few hundred thousand distinct CDR3 sequences, roughly 85% seen once. Germline CDR1 is MDHEN and CDR2 is SYDVKM. The ends were cut back, 4 bases at V and 6 bases at J, with 24 bases in the middle. The CDR3 runs 17 residues. The rearrangement links TRBV28 to TRBJ1-1; possible D gene TRBD1, 6 bases. The TCR originated in a human donor with multiple sclerosis. Sequenced sample: CD8+ T cells from PBMCs. The CDR3 loop is CASSSIALTGTGAEAFF. The CDR3 nucleotides read TGTGCCAGCAGTTCCATAGCCCTGACAGGTACCGGGGCTGAAGCTTTCTTT.